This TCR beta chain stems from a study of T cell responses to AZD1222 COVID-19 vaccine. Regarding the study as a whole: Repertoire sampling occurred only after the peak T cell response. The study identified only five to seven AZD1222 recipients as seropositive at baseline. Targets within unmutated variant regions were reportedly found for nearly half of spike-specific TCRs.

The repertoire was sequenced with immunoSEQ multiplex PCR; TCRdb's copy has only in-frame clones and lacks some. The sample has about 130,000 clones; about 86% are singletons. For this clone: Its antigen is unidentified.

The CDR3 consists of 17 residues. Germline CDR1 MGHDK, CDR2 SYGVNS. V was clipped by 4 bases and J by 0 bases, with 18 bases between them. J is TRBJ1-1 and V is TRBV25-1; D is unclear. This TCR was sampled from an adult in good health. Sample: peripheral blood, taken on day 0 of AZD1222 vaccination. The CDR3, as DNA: TGTGCCAGCAGTGTTTCTCCCTCCGAAACCATGAACACTGAAGCTTTCTTT. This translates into CASSVSPSETMNTEAFF.